This T cell receptor (beta chain) is from a study of T cell changes during pregnancy in multiple sclerosis. This clone was recorded only once. The ends lost 3 bases at V and 5 bases at J; junction bases unmatched: 7. The CDR3 covers 15 residues. The germline V gene encodes CDR1 SGDLS and CDR2 YYNGEE. Using immunoSEQ multiplex PCR, the repertoire was profiled, and TCRdb retains in-frame clones only, with some absent. The sample records 55,000 to 95,000 clones, over 85% being singletons. The sequence derives from a female donor in good health, enrolled as a control in a pregnancy study. This chain links TRBV9 with TRBJ2-1, with 8 bases lining up with TRBD1. Material: peripheral blood, obtained in the second trimester of pregnancy. The CDR3 sequence is CASSDRDRSDNEQFF. DNA of the CDR3: TGTGCCAGCAGCGACCGGGACAGGAGTGACAATGAGCAGTTCTTC.